The rows below give T cell receptor beta chains drawn from one sample of a study of blood T cell repertoires in COVID-19. The table came from immunoSEQ multiplex PCR; TCRdb's copy has only in-frame clones and leaves some out. This table has approximately 50,000 clones, approximately 91% appearing once. What was sequenced was peripheral blood. These receptor sequences come from a man aged 50 or older with active COVID-19. CDR3s include the opening cysteine and the closing phenylalanine or tryptophan. A D gene is named only where the DNA matches it firmly.

d_gene,v_gene,j_gene,CDR3nt,CDR3aa
.,TRBV5-4,TRBJ1-1,TGTGCCAGCAGACCCTCGATCGTAGACACTGAAGCTTTCTTT,CASRPSIVDTEAFF
TRBD1,TRBV7-2,TRBJ2-7,TGTGCCAGCAGCTTAGTAGGGACAGGGGCAATCCGGGAAGAGCAGTACTTC,CASSLVGTGAIREEQYF
.,TRBV7-8,TRBJ2-5,TGTGCCAGCGGCGAACAGGGAGCGGGGGAGACCCAGTACTTC,CASGEQGAGETQYF
.,TRBV19,TRBJ2-5,TGTGCCAGTAGTAGCCCCCGGACAGATACTCAAGAGACCCAGTACTTC,CASSSPRTDTQETQYF
.,TRBV4-1,TRBJ2-2,TGCGCCAGCAGCCAGACTTCGAACACCGGGGAGCTGTTTTTT,CASSQTSNTGELFF
.,TRBV19,TRBJ1-2,TGTGCCAGTAGTGCGGACAAGCGCTATGGCTACACCTTC,CASSADKRYGYTF
TRBD2,TRBV7-8,TRBJ2-1,TGTGCCAGCAGCTCCCTGGGCCTAGCGGGAAACAATGAGCAGTTCTTC,CASSSLGLAGNNEQFF
.,TRBV1,TRBJ2-7,TGCACCAGCAGCCATCCCGGGACTGCAATCTACGAGCAGTACTTC,CTSSHPGTAIYEQYF
.,TRBV6-5,TRBJ1-1,TGTGCCACTCGGACAGAAGGTGAAGCTTTCTTT,CATRTEGEAFF
.,TRBV2,TRBJ1-1,TGTGCCAGCAGTGAATGGTCGGGGAACACTGAAGCTTTCTTT,CASSEWSGNTEAFF
.,TRBV6-5,TRBJ2-1,TGTGCCAGCAGTTACCTCCGGGGGGCGAACAATGAGCAGTTCTTC,CASSYLRGANNEQFF
.,TRBV10-1,TRBJ2-2,TGCGCCATCCAAGACTCGAACACCGGGGAGCTGTTTTTT,CAIQDSNTGELFF
TRBD1,TRBV27,TRBJ1-6,TGTGCCAGCAGGGGGACAGTCAATTCACCCCTCCACTTT,CASRGTVNSPLHF
.,TRBV5-6,TRBJ2-3,TGTGCCAGCAGCTTGACAGGGTCGGCAGATACGCAGTATTTT,CASSLTGSADTQYF
TRBD1,TRBV3-1/TRBV3-2,TRBJ1-6,TGTGCCAGCAGCCCGACAGGGGAGAATTCACCCCTCCACTTT,CASSPTGENSPLHF
.,TRBV5-6,TRBJ1-1,TGTGCCAGCAGCCTCCCCCAGCGTGGTGGAACTGAAGCTTTCTTT,CASSLPQRGGTEAFF
TRBD2,TRBV7-2,TRBJ2-1,TGTGCCAGCAGCCCCGGGGTCGGAGCGGGAACCAATGAGCAGTTCTTC,CASSPGVGAGTNEQFF
.,TRBV7-6,TRBJ2-3,TGTGCCAGCAGCGTACTAGGGACAACAGATACGCAGTATTTT,CASSVLGTTDTQYF